This T cell receptor (beta chain) emerged from a study of cytomegalovirus exposure and HLA in healthy donors. On the study more broadly: Earlier sequencing of some 190 million T cells yielded fewer than 140 million unique TCR beta sequences.

60 Vbeta and 13 Jbeta primers were used in PCR. Clones were sequenced by immunoSEQ multiplex PCR, and TCRdb holds only the in-frame ones, with some missing. This table holds 200,000 to 250,000 clones, around three quarters found once. This clone occurred a few times. What it binds is unknown. There are 20 residues in the CDR3. From germline, CDR1 is MGHRA and CDR2 YSYEKL. V lost 3 bases to trimming and J lost 6 bases, with 27 bases between them. Study findings and constraints: Analyzed later, most CMV-associated TCR beta chains appeared HLA-restricted. Under in vitro conditions, three CMV-associated chains were confirmed as specific for CMV antigens.

This chain connects TRBV4-1 to TRBJ1-6; no definite D call. The sample comprised PBMCs. This sequence was found in a man aged 40-49 years in good health and CMV-seronegative. The CDR3 DNA sequence: TGCGCCAGCAGCCAGTCCCGGGTCTCACTGGTGAAAATTCCTAATTCACCCCTCCACTTT. Protein: CASSQSRVSLVKIPNSPLHF.